Below, 30 T cell receptor beta chains from the same sample are listed, as sequenced in a study of identifying expanded T cells in peripheral blood. Here immunoSEQ multiplex PCR was the method, and the copy in TCRdb shows in-frame clones only, minus some. Among about 91,000 clones listed, about nine tenths were seen once. What was sequenced was blood. These receptors were obtained from a person aged 18 to 75 in good health.

This chain connects TRBV21-1 to TRBJ2-7. TRBV21-1 is listed as a pseudogene. The CDR3 sequence is 10 residues long. The CDR3 nucleotides read TGTGCCAGCAGCACACACGAGCAGTACTTC. Translated, it gives CASSTHEQYF.

V is TRBV2 and J is TRBJ2-7, with 9 bases that match TRBD1. The CDR3 covers 15 residues. The germline gives CDR1 SNHLY, CDR2 FYNNEI. The V gene end was trimmed by 1 base and the J gene end by 5 bases; junction bases not matched to a gene: 6. CDR3: CASSEVGQGIDEQYF. Here the CDR3 DNA reads TGTGCCAGCAGTGAAGTGGGACAGGGTATTGACGAGCAGTACTTC.

The J gene is TRBJ1-2, the V gene TRBV7-9; 8 bases are a match to TRBD1. The CDR3 has 12 amino acids. V gave up 5 bases and J gave up 9 bases; unmatched junction bases: 5. Germline V gene sequence: CDR1 SEHNR, CDR2 FQNEAQ (reference sequence). The CDR3 region is CASSQGQGSYTF. The CDR3 DNA reads as TGTGCCAGCAGCCAAGGACAGGGTAGCTACACCTTC.

The CDR3 protein is CASSKQGARETQYF. CDR3 bases: TGCGCCAGCAGTAAGCAGGGGGCCCGTGAGACCCAGTACTTC. The chain employs TRBV5-1 and TRBJ2-5; 8 nucleotides line up with TRBD1. Germline values: CDR1 SGHRS, CDR2 YFSETQ. Trimming took 5 bases from V and 5 from J; bases not matched to a gene: 8. The CDR3 runs 14 residues.

This clone was recorded once. This rearrangement joins TRBV5-1 to TRBJ1-1; D is unclear. V was shortened by 4 bases and J by 5 bases, with 9 bases between the two germline ends. The CDR3 spans 12 residues. Germline V lookup: CDR1 SGHRS, CDR2 YFSETQ. The CDR3 region is CASSGRGTEAFF. The CDR3 nucleotides read TGCGCCAGCAGCGGAAGAGGGACTGAAGCTTTCTTT. Filled out from reference TRBV5-1 and TRBJ1-1, the complete variable domain reads KAGVTQTPRYLIKTRGQQVTLSCSPISGHRSVSWYQQTPGQGLQFLFEYFSETQRNKGNFPGRFSGRQFSNSRSEMNVSTLELGDSALYLCASSGRGTEAFFGQGTRLTVV.

The chain is built from TRBV11-2 and TRBJ1-5, with TRBD1 matching 10 bases. Per germline, CDR1 SGHAT and CDR2 FQNNGV. This CDR3 has 15 amino acids. The ends lost 1 base at V and 11 bases at J; junction bases unmatched: 8. CDR3 nucleotide sequence: TGTGCCAGCAGCTTAGGGGGGACAGGGGTTGGGGCCCAGCATTTT. Translating gives CASSLGGTGVGAQHF.

This clone appeared once. V usage is TRBV7-9 and J usage is TRBJ2-6, with 8 bases fitting TRBD1. V lost 5 bases, J lost 0 bases, and 9 bases stayed unmatched. The CDR3 extends over 18 amino acids. Germline CDR1 SEHNR, CDR2 FQNEAQ (reference sequence). As DNA, the CDR3 is TGTGCCAGCAGCCCAAGGACAGGGATCAGCTCTGGGGCCAACGTCCTGACTTTC. This encodes CASSPRTGISSGANVLTF.

V and J are TRBV7-9 and TRBJ1-6, with 10 bases that match TRBD1. J was trimmed by 9 bases and V by 3 bases; bases with no gene match: 5. This CDR3 region has 15 residues. Germline V gene sequence: CDR1 SEHNR, CDR2 FQNEAQ (reference sequence). CDR3 coding DNA: TGTGCCAGCAGCTTGGGACAGGGGACCCCTTCACCCCTCCACTTT. Its protein product is CASSLGQGTPSPLHF.

The gene calls are TRBV4-2 and TRBJ2-7; D uncertain. V shed 0 bases and J shed 0 bases, with 3 bases lying between them. Germline lookup yields CDR1 LGHNA and CDR2 YNFKEQ. This CDR3 spans 13 amino acids. Here the CDR3 DNA reads TGTGCCAGCAGCCAAGAAGGCTCCTACGAGCAGTACTTC. Amino acid sequence: CASSQEGSYEQYF.

This chain links TRBV5-5 with TRBJ2-7; TRBD1 aligns across 11 bases. Germline lookup yields CDR1 SGHKS and CDR2 YYEKEE (reference sequence). The CDR3 is 13 residues long. The ends lost 6 bases at V and 4 bases at J; junction bases unmatched: 3. CDR3 protein: CASIGQGAYEQYF. CDR3 sequence (DNA): TGTGCCAGCATCGGACAGGGGGCATACGAGCAGTACTTC.

The genes are TRBV30 and TRBJ2-2, with D perhaps TRBD2 (5 bases). Trimming took off 1 base at V and 5 bases at J, with 20 bases between the two ends. This CDR3 is built from 17 residues. Germline CDR1 GTSNPN, CDR2 SVGIG (reference sequence). The CDR3 DNA reads as TGTGCCTGGAGTGGAAATTTGTACGGCTCGGGGACCGGGGAGCTGTTTTTT. Translation gives CAWSGNLYGSGTGELFF.

This clone has only a few counts. The chain uses TRBV19 and TRBJ1-2, with D unclear. The length of the CDR3 is 11 residues. The V gene's germline CDR1 is LNHDA and CDR2 SQIVND (reference sequence). V was trimmed by 3 bases and J by 6 bases, leaving 5 bases between them. The CDR3 DNA follows: TGTGCCAGTAGTATCTCGCATGGCTACACCTTC. This gives the protein CASSISHGYTF. The variable domain in full, completed from reference TRBV19 and TRBJ1-2, reads DGGITQSPKYLFRKEGQNVTLSCEQNLNHDAMYWYRQDPGQGLRLIYYSQIVNDFQKGDIAEGYSVSREKKESFPLTVTSAQKNPTAFYLCASSISHGYTFGSGTRLTVV.

This clone was recorded only once. The chain employs TRBV25-1 and TRBJ2-5; 12 nucleotides align to TRBD2. J lost 2 bases, V lost 10 bases, and 5 bases had no gene match. The CDR3 contains 14 residues. Germline values: CDR1 MGHDK, CDR2 SYGVNS. The CDR3 sequence is CATRTSGVQETQYF. CDR3 coding DNA: TGTGCCACCAGGACTAGCGGGGTACAAGAGACCCAGTACTTC.

As concerns this clone: Other DNA sequences in the sample encode the same CDR3. The gene calls are TRBV2 and TRBJ2-7; maybe TRBD1 (6 bases). Between the trimmed V and J ends, which lost 8 bases and 4 bases, there was a span of 6 bases. The CDR3 loop spans 10 amino acids. Germline CDR1 SNHLY, CDR2 FYNNEI. In nucleotides, the CDR3 is TGTGCCAGCGGACAGTACGAGCAGTACTTC. Residues: CASGQYEQYF.

V usage is TRBV4-1 and J usage is TRBJ2-3; possible D gene TRBD2, 5 bases. The germline V and J ends were trimmed by 4 bases and 3 bases, with 5 bases remaining between them. The CDR3 contains 12 residues. Germline lookup yields CDR1 MGHRA and CDR2 YSYEKL. The CDR3 protein is CASSRGTDTQYF. CDR3 bases: TGCGCCAGCAGCCGAGGGACAGATACGCAGTATTTT.

This clone was seen just once. The V call is TRBV10-3, the J call TRBJ2-7; TRBD2 matches 9 bases. The CDR3 contains 14 residues. V lost 7 bases to trimming and J lost 0 bases; unmatched junction nucleotides: 4. Germline assignment: CDR1 ENHRY and CDR2 SYGVKD. The CDR3 bases are TGTGCCATCATGGAGACTAGCGGCTCCTACGAGCAGTACTTC. As protein: CAIMETSGSYEQYF.

The chain is built from TRBV7-9 and TRBJ2-5; D is ambiguous. CDR1 is SEHNR and CDR2 is FQNEAQ in the germline V gene (reference sequence). Trimming removed 2 bases from V and 4 bases from J, with 5 bases in between. The length of the CDR3 is 12 residues. CDR3 coding DNA: TGTGCCAGCAGCTTACTAGGAGAGACCCAGTACTTC. Translation: CASSLLGETQYF.

This chain joins TRBV6-5 and TRBJ1-2; D not certain. Germline loops: CDR1 MNHEY, CDR2 SVGAGI. Trimming removed 2 bases from V and 5 bases from J, with 18 bases in between. The CDR3 consists of 16 residues. DNA for the CDR3: TGTGCCAGCAGTTACCACTCGAGTAGACGCGTTTATGGCTACACCTTC. Residues: CASSYHSSRRVYGYTF.

This clone turned up a few times. The chain combines TRBV6-4 with TRBJ2-1; a possible D gene is TRBD2 (6 bases). The V gene lost 3 bases and the J gene lost 10 bases, with 19 bases spanning the gap. The CDR3 runs to 15 residues. Germline CDR1 and CDR2: MRHNA and SNTAGT. In DNA, the CDR3 is TGTGCCAGCAGTGAAGAGGGAGGCGATGTCCGGGAGCAGTTCTTC. Translated: CASSEEGGDVREQFF.

The V gene is TRBV14, the J gene TRBJ2-6; TRBD1 is a possible D gene (6 bases). Trimming shortened V by 4 bases and J by 4 bases, and 11 bases separated the two germline ends. CDR3 length: 15 amino acids. Germline assignment: CDR1 SGHDN and CDR2 FVKESK. The DNA for the CDR3 is TGTGCCAGCAGCCGAACAGGGTTAGGGGCCAACGTCCTGACTTTC. As protein: CASSRTGLGANVLTF.

The rearrangement joins TRBV7-9 to TRBJ1-5; no clear D. V lost 5 bases, J lost 6 bases, and 17 bases lay in between. The CDR3 has 15 amino acids. Germline CDR1 and CDR2: SEHNR and FQNEAQ (reference sequence). The CDR3 loop reads CASSSGPAGAQPQHF. The CDR3 DNA follows: TGTGCCAGCAGCAGCGGGCCGGCGGGCGCTCAGCCCCAGCATTTT.

This chain connects TRBV6-4 to TRBJ1-4; D is perhaps TRBD1 (5 bases). CDR1 and CDR2 (germline): MRHNA, SNTAGT. Trimming pared 2 bases from V and 6 bases from J, leaving 10 bases between. The CDR3 runs 14 residues. CDR3 sequence: CASSDELGDEKLFF. The CDR3 DNA reads as TGTGCCAGCAGTGACGAGTTGGGGGATGAAAAACTGTTTTTT.

The J gene is TRBJ2-3, the V gene TRBV4-3, with D perhaps matching TRBD1 or TRBD2 (5 bases each). V was shortened by 2 bases and J by 1 base, with 16 bases between the two germline ends. The germline V gene encodes CDR1 LGHNA and CDR2 YSLEER. This CDR3 region has 17 residues. The CDR3 nucleotides are TGCGCCAGCAGCCAACACGGCGAGGGACCACGCACAGATACGCAGTATTTT. It translates to CASSQHGEGPRTDTQYF.

A word on this clone: The sample contains more than one DNA sequence encoding this CDR3. The chain carries TRBV6-4 and TRBJ2-1; TRBD2 aligns across 8 bases. The CDR3 consists of 15 residues. J gave up 4 bases and V 0 bases, and 2 bases lay outside the gene matches. Germline V CDR1 and CDR2: MRHNA, SNTAGT. The CDR3 DNA is TGTGCCAGCAGTGACTCGAGCGGGAGTTACAATGAGCAGTTCTTC. Amino acids: CASSDSSGSYNEQFF.

V is TRBV28 and J is TRBJ2-7; D is unresolved. The CDR3 is 12 residues long. The V gene's germline CDR1 is MDHEN and CDR2 SYDVKM. Trimming shortened V by 3 bases and J by 3 bases, and 6 bases separated the two germline ends. The CDR3 nucleotides are TGTGCCAGCAGTTTCCCCTTCTACGAGCAGTACTTC. It is translated as CASSFPFYEQYF.

The chain links TRBV29-1 to TRBJ2-3, with 11 bases that match TRBD2. The CDR3 covers 14 residues. Germline loops: CDR1 SQVTM, CDR2 ANQGSEA. V dropped 3 bases and J dropped 2; count of bases not matched to a gene: 1. DNA for the CDR3: TGCAGCGTTGAGGGACTAGCGGCCACAGATACGCAGTATTTT. Its translation: CSVEGLAATDTQYF.

The chain links TRBV19 to TRBJ2-5, with TRBD1 identical over 11 bases. The CDR3 is 14 residues long. Germline CDR1 LNHDA, CDR2 SQIVND (reference sequence). V lost 9 bases and J lost 5; bases outside the gene matches: 8. CDR3 loop: CASMDRGHRETQYF. The DNA of the CDR3 is TGTGCCAGCATGGACAGGGGGCACCGGGAGACCCAGTACTTC.

The rearrangement uses TRBV29-1 and TRBJ2-5; D may correspond to TRBD1 or TRBD2 (7 bases each). CDR1 is SQVTM and CDR2 is ANQGSEA in the germline V gene. The CDR3 length is 11 residues. V dropped 7 bases and J dropped 5 bases, with 11 bases sitting between them. The CDR3 region is CSDQGGETQYF. The CDR3 region has the DNA TGCAGCGATCAGGGGGGGGAGACCCAGTACTTC.

The chain uses TRBV28 and TRBJ1-1; 7 positions agree with TRBD1. The ends lost 6 bases at V and 4 bases at J; junction bases unmatched: 8. Germline loops: CDR1 MDHEN, CDR2 SYDVKM. This CDR3 has 14 amino acids. The CDR3 sequence: CASRNDRDGTEAFF. CDR3 nucleotide sequence: TGTGCCAGCAGAAACGACAGGGACGGCACTGAAGCTTTCTTT.

V is TRBV10-3 and J is TRBJ1-3; D remains ambiguous. Germline CDR1 reads ENHRY; CDR2 reads SYGVKD. There are 13 residues in the CDR3. The ends were cut back, 3 bases at V and 4 bases at J, with 7 bases in the middle. The CDR3 DNA reads as TGTGCCATCAGTGAAGGCCCCGGAAACACCATATATTTT. Its protein is CAISEGPGNTIYF.